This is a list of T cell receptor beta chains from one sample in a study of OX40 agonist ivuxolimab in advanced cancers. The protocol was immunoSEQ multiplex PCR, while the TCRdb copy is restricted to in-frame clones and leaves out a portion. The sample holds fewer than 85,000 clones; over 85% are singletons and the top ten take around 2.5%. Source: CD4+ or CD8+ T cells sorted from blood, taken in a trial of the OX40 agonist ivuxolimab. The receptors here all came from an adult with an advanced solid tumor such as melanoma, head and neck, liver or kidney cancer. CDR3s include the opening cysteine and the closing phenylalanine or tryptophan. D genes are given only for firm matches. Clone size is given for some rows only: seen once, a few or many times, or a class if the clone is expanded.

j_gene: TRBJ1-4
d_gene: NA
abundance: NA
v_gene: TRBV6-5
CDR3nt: TGTGCCAGCAGTCCAGGGGTGGCTAATGAAAAACTGTTTTTT
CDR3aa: CASSPGVANEKLFF

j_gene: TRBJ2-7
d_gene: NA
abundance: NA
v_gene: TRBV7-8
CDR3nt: TGTGCCAGCAGCTTAGGAGGGGACTTATACGAGCAGTACTTC
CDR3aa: CASSLGGDLYEQYF

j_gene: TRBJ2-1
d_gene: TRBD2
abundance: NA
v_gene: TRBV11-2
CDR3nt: TGTGCCAGCAGCTTTTTGGGGCGGGAGCCCTACAATGAGCAGTTCTTC
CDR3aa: CASSFLGREPYNEQFF

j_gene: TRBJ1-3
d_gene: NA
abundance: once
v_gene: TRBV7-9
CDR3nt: TGTGCCAGCAGCTTAGAGACGGGAACCATATATTTT
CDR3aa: CASSLETGTIYF

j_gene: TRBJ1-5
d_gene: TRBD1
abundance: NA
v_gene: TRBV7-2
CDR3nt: TGTGCCAGCAGCTCGATGGGGACAGACAATCAGCCCCAGCATTTT
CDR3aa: CASSSMGTDNQPQHF

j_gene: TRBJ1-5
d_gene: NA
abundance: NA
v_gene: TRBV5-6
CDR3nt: TGTGCCAGCAGCCCTGGACGGAATCAGCCCCAGCATTTT
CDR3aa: CASSPGRNQPQHF

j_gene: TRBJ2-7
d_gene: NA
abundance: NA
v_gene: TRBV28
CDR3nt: TGTGCCAGCAGTTCCACAGGGTCCTCATACGAGCAGTACTTC
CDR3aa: CASSSTGSSYEQYF

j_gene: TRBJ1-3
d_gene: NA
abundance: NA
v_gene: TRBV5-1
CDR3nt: TGCGCCAGCAGCTCGGACGGCTCTGGAAACACCATATATTTT
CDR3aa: CASSSDGSGNTIYF

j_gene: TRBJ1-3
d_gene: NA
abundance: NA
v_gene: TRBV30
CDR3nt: TGTGCCTGGAGCCCGGCCAGACAGACAAATTCTGGAAACACCATATATTTT
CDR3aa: CAWSPARQTNSGNTIYF

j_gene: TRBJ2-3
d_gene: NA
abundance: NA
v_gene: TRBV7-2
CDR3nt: TGTGCCAGCAGCCTCGGTACACCCGTAGTTGATACGCAGTATTTT
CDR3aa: CASSLGTPVVDTQYF

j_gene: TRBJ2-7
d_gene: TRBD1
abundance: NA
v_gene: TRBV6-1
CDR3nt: TGTGCCAGCAGCCCGGGACAGGGATCCTACGAGCAGTACTTC
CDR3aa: CASSPGQGSYEQYF

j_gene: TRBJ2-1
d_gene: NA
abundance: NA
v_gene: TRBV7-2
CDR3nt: TGTGCCAGCGGGCTAGGAGGACAGGAGCAGTTCTTC
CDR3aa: CASGLGGQEQFF

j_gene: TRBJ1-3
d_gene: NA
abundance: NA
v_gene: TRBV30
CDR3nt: TGTGCCTGGAGTGTACTCGGTGGGAACACCATATATTTT
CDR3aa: CAWSVLGGNTIYF

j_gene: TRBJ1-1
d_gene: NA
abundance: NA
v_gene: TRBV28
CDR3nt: TGTGCCAGCAGTTCCCTAACAGGAAAAGTCGGGGAAGCTTTCTTT
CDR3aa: CASSSLTGKVGEAFF

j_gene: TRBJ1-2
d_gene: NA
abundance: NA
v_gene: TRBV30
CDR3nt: TGTGCCTGGGGACAAGTTCTTAACTATGGCTACACCTTC
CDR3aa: CAWGQVLNYGYTF

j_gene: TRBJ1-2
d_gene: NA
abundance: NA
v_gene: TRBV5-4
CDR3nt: TGTGCCAGCAGCTTGGGCCAGGGACGGGGCTACACCTTC
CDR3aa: CASSLGQGRGYTF

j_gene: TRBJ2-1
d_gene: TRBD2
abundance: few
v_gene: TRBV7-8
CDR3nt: TGTGCCAGCAGCTTACGGACTAGCGGGAGCGAAGGTGAGCAGTTCTTC
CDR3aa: CASSLRTSGSEGEQFF

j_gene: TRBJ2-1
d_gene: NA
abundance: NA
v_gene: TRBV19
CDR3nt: TGTGCCAGTAGTACCTCCGGGAATGAGCAGTTCTTC
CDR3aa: CASSTSGNEQFF

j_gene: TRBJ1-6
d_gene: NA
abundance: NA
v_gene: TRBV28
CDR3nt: TGTGCCTGGAAGGGAAGCTCCTATAATTCACCCCTCCACTTT
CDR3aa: CAWKGSSYNSPLHF

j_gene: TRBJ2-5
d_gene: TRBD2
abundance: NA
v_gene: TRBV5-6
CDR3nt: TGTGCCAGCAGCTTGTTAGCGGGGGGGCGAGAGACCCAGTACTTC
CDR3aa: CASSLLAGGRETQYF

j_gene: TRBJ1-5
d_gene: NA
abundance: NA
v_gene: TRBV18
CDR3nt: TGTGCCAGCTCACTTTCGGGGACGGGCAATAGCAATCAGCCCCAGCATTTT
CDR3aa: CASSLSGTGNSNQPQHF

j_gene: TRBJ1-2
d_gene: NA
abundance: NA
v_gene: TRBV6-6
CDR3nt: TGTGCCAGCAGTTACATCCAGGGCTCTAACTATGGCTACACCTTC
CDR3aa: CASSYIQGSNYGYTF

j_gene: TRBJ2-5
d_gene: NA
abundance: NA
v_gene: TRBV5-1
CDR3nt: TGCGCCAGCAGCTCGTTGCCCGCGGGGGAGACCCAGTACTTC
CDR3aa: CASSSLPAGETQYF

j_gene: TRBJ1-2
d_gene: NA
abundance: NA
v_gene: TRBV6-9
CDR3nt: TGTGCCAGCAGTTACGATAGAGCGCAGGGTGGCTACACCTTC
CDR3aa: CASSYDRAQGGYTF

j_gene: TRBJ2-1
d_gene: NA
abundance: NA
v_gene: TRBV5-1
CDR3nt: TGCGCCAGCAGCACAGGGTTACTTCAATCCGATGAGCAGTTCTTC
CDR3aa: CASSTGLLQSDEQFF

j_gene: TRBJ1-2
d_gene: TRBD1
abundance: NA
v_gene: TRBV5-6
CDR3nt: TGTGCCAGCAGCTTGATCGGACAGGGGGACTATGGCTACACCTTC
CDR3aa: CASSLIGQGDYGYTF

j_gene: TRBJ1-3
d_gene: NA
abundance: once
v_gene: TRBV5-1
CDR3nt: TGCGCCAGCAGCTTGGGTCAGACTGGAAACACCATATATTTT
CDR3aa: CASSLGQTGNTIYF

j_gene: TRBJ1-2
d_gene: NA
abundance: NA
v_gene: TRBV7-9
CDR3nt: TGTGCCAGCAGAAATTGGACGGCTAACTATGGCTACACCTTC
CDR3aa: CASRNWTANYGYTF

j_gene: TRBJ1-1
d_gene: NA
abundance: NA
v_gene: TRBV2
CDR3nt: TGTGCCAGCCAGAAAAGGGCAGCTGGTTCGGGAGCTTTCTTT
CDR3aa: CASQKRAAGSGAFF

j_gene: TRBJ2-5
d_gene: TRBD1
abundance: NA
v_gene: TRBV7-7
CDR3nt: TGTGCTAGCAGCTTCGACAGGGGGGGCGAGACCCAGTACTTC
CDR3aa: CASSFDRGGETQYF

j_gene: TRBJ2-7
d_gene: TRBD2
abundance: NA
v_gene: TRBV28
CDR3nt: TGTGCCAGCAGCCCAGTGGGGGAGGGCGATCCCTACGAGCAGTACTTC
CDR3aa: CASSPVGEGDPYEQYF

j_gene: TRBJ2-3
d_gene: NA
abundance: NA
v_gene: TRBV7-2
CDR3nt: TGTGCCAGCAGCTTAACGGGGGAGGCAACAGATACGCAGTATTTT
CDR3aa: CASSLTGEATDTQYF

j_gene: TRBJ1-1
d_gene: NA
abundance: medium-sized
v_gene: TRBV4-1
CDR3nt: TGCGCCAGCAGCCAGAACGACCGGACCCTGGAACCTGAAGCTTTCTTT
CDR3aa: CASSQNDRTLEPEAFF

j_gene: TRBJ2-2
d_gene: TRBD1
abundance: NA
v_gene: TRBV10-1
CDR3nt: TGCGCCAGCAGTGAGGCGGGACAGGGGGCCGGGACCGGGGAGCTGTTTTTT
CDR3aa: CASSEAGQGAGTGELFF

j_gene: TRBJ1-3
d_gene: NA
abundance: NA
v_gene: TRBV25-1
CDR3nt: TGTGCCAGCATGGACAGTCTCTCTGGAAACACCATATATTTT
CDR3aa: CASMDSLSGNTIYF

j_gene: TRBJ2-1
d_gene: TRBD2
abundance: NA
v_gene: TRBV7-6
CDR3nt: TGTGCCAGCAGCTTACCAAGAAGCGGGACTACGAAGCCTAACTCCTACAATGAGCAGTTCTTC
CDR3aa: CASSLPRSGTTKPNSYNEQFF

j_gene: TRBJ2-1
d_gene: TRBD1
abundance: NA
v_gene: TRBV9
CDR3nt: TGTGCCAGCAGCATTCGATCGACAGGGAACAATGAGCAGTTCTTC
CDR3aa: CASSIRSTGNNEQFF

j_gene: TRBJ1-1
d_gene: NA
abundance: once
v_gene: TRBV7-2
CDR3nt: TGTGCCAGCAGCGCTAGACAGTCTGAAGCTTTCTTT
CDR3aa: CASSARQSEAFF

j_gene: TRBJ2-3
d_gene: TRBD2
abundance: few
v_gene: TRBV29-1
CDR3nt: TGCAGCGCCCCCCTAGGACTAGCCACAGATACGCAGTATTTT
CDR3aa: CSAPLGLATDTQYF

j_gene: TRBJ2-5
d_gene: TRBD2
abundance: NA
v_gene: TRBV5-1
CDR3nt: TGCGCCAGCAGCTTGGTAGGACTAGCGGGAGGGCCTAAAACGAGCCAAGAGACCCAGTACTTC
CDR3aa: CASSLVGLAGGPKTSQETQYF

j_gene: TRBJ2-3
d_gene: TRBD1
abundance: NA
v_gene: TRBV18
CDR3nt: TGTGCCAGCTCACTGACGCCCTCGGGACAGGACCCAGATACGCAGTATTTT
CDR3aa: CASSLTPSGQDPDTQYF

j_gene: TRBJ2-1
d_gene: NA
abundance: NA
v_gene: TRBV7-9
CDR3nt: TGTGCCAGCAACCTGGCCACTATTACTGAGCAGTTCTTC
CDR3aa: CASNLATITEQFF

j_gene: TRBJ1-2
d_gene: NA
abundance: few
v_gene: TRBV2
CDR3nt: TGTGCCAGCAGTGAAACTTATGGCTACACCTTC
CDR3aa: CASSETYGYTF

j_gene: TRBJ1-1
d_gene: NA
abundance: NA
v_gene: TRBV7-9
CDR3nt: TGTGCCAGCAGCTTGCACAGGTTGAACACTGAAGCTTTCTTT
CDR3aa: CASSLHRLNTEAFF

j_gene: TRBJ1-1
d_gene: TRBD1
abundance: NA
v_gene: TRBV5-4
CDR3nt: TGTGCCAGCAGCCGGACAGGGGCGGACACTGAAGCTTTCTTT
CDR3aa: CASSRTGADTEAFF

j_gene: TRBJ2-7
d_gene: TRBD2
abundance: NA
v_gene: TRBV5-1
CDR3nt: TGCGCCAGCAGCTTGGAGGCTAGCGGGACTTCCTACGAGCAGTACTTC
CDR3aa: CASSLEASGTSYEQYF

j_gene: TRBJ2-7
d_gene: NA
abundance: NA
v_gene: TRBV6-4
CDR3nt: TGTGCCAGCAGTGACCCCGCAGGGGGGAGCCCTTACGAGCAGTACTTC
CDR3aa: CASSDPAGGSPYEQYF

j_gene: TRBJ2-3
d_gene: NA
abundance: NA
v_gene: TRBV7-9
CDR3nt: TGTGCCAGCAGCGCCTCCCTCCTGGTGGGGGGGCTACTTAATACGCAGTATTTT
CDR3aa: CASSASLLVGGLLNTQYF

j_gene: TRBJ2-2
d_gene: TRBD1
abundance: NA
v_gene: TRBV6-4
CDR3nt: TGTGCCAGCAGTGACGACCGACAGGGTCTTGGGGAGCTGTTTTTT
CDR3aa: CASSDDRQGLGELFF

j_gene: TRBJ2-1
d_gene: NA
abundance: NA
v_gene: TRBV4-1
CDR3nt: TGCGCCAGCAGCCAAGGCGCGAGGGGAGGCGATGAGCAGTTCTTC
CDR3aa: CASSQGARGGDEQFF